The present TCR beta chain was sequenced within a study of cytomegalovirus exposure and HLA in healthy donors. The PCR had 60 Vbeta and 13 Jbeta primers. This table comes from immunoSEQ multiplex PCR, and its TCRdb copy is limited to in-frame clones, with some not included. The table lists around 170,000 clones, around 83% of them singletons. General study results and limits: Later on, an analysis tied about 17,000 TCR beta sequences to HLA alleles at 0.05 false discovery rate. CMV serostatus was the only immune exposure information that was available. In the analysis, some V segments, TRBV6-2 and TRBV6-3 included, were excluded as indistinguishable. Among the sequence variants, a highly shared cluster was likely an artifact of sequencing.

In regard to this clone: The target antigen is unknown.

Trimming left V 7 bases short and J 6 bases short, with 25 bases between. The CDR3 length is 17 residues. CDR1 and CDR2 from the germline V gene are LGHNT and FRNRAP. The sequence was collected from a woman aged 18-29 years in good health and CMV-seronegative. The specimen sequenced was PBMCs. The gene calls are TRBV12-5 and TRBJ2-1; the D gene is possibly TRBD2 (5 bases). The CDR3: CASALGRGGLDTNEQFF. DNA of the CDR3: TGTGCTAGTGCCCTCGGCCGAGGCGGGCTTGATACCAATGAGCAGTTCTTC.